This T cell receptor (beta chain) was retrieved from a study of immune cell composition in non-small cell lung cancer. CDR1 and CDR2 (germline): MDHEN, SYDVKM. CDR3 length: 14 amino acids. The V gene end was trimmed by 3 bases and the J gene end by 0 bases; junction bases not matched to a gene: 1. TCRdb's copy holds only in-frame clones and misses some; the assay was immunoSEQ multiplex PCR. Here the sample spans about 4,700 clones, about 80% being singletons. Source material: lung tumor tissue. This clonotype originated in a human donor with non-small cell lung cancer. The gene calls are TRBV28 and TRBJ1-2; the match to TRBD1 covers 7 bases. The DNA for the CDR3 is TGTGCCAGCAGTTTTGGGACAGCTAACTATGGCTACACCTTC. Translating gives CASSFGTANYGYTF.